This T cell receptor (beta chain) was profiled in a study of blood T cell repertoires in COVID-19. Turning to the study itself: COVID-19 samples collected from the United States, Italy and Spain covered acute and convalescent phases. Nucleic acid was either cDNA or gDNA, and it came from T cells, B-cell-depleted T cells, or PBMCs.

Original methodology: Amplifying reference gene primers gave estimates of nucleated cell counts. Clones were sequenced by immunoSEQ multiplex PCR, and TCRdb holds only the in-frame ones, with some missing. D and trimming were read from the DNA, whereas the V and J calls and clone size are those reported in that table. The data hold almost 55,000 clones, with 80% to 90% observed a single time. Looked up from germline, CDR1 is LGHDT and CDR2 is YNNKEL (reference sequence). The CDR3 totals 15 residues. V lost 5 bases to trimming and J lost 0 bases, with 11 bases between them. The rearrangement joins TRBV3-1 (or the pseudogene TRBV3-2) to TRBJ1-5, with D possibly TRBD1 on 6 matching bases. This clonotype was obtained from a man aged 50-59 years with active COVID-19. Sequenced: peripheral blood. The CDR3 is CASSGQIHSNQPQHF. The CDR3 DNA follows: TGTGCCAGCAGCGGACAGATTCATAGCAATCAGCCCCAGCATTTT.